This is a list of T cell receptor beta chains from one sample in a study of T-cell reconstitution after alpha-beta-depleted transplantation in children. TCRdb called the PCR reads again in MiXCR, with one record for every CDR3 protein. The table lists approximately 130,000 distinct CDR3 sequences, roughly 10% of them singletons. The material was PBMCs, mostly from graft donor cells, obtained 180 days after TCRalphabeta/CD19-depleted stem cell transplant. These receptors were obtained from a girl less than two years old who had a stem cell transplant for combined immunodeficiency, so the T cells may come from the graft donor. Each CDR3 is given with its conserved first and last residue. The order of the fields is V gene, clone size, J gene, D gene, CDR3 DNA, CDR3 protein. The D gene is left open where the match is weak. Expanded clones are given a class, and other clones once, few, many or no size at all.

v_call: TRBV24-1; clone_size: few; j_call: TRBJ2-1; d_call: -; cdr3_nt: TGTGCCACCAGTGACCCCGGGAGTTACAATGAGCAGTTCTTC; cdr3_aa: CATSDPGSYNEQFF
v_call: TRBV7-2; clone_size: few; j_call: TRBJ1-2; d_call: TRBD1; cdr3_nt: TGTGCCAGCAGCTTAGAGGTGGACAGGGTCTATGGCTACACCTTC; cdr3_aa: CASSLEVDRVYGYTF
v_call: TRBV10-3; clone_size: -; j_call: TRBJ1-2; d_call: -; cdr3_nt: TGTGCCATCAGCGATACCGTTAACTATGGCTACACCTTC; cdr3_aa: CAISDTVNYGYTF
v_call: TRBV7-6; clone_size: -; j_call: TRBJ1-4; d_call: -; cdr3_nt: TGTGCCAGCAGCTTATTAGGAGGGACTGGTAATGAAAAACTGTTTTTT; cdr3_aa: CASSLLGGTGNEKLFF
v_call: TRBV4-3; clone_size: -; j_call: TRBJ2-2; d_call: -; cdr3_nt: TGCGCCAGCAGCCAGTTCACAGGGCTCGGGGAGCTGTTTTTT; cdr3_aa: CASSQFTGLGELFF
v_call: TRBV7-9; clone_size: -; j_call: TRBJ2-7; d_call: -; cdr3_nt: TGTGCCAGCAGCTTAGTAGCGACCGGGACACGGGACTACGAGCAGTACTTC; cdr3_aa: CASSLVATGTRDYEQYF
v_call: TRBV29-1; clone_size: -; j_call: TRBJ2-4; d_call: -; cdr3_nt: TGCAGCGCCAGAAGGGTAGGGGGTCAGGACATTCAGTACTTC; cdr3_aa: CSARRVGGQDIQYF
v_call: TRBV11-3; clone_size: -; j_call: TRBJ2-5; d_call: -; cdr3_nt: TGTGCCAGCAGCAAACAAGAGACCCAGTACTTC; cdr3_aa: CASSKQETQYF
v_call: TRBV6-2/TRBV6-3; clone_size: few; j_call: TRBJ2-3; d_call: TRBD2; cdr3_nt: TGTGCCAGCCTCTCTTCCGGACTAGCGGGAGGAGATACGCAGTATTTT; cdr3_aa: CASLSSGLAGGDTQYF
v_call: TRBV2; clone_size: few; j_call: TRBJ1-1; d_call: -; cdr3_nt: TGTGCCAGCAGTCTGGACAGAACCAATCCGGTGCTGAACACTGAAGCTTTCTTT; cdr3_aa: CASSLDRTNPVLNTEAFF
v_call: TRBV12-3/TRBV12-4; clone_size: many; j_call: TRBJ2-1; d_call: -; cdr3_nt: TGTGCCAGCAGTTTAGGCAGGGGTAATGAGCAGTTCTTC; cdr3_aa: CASSLGRGNEQFF
v_call: TRBV5-1; clone_size: many; j_call: TRBJ2-3; d_call: -; cdr3_nt: TGCGCCAGCAGCTTGGCGGGGGAGACAGATACGCAGTATTTT; cdr3_aa: CASSLAGETDTQYF
v_call: TRBV7-6; clone_size: few; j_call: TRBJ2-2; d_call: -; cdr3_nt: TGTGCCAGCAGCTCCTTTGACAAGAACACCGGGGAGCTGTTTTTT; cdr3_aa: CASSSFDKNTGELFF
v_call: TRBV5-6; clone_size: -; j_call: TRBJ2-3; d_call: TRBD2; cdr3_nt: TGTGCCAGCAGCAGGGGACTAGCGGTCACAGATACGCAGTATTTT; cdr3_aa: CASSRGLAVTDTQYF
v_call: TRBV7-9; clone_size: -; j_call: TRBJ2-7; d_call: -; cdr3_nt: TGTGCCAGCACCTTACAGTTAGGGGTTCAGACCTACGAGCAGTACTTC; cdr3_aa: CASTLQLGVQTYEQYF
v_call: TRBV5-8; clone_size: -; j_call: TRBJ2-5; d_call: -; cdr3_nt: TGTGCCAGCAGCTTGTTCTATCGAGGGGAAGAGACCCAGTACTTC; cdr3_aa: CASSLFYRGEETQYF
v_call: TRBV9; clone_size: few; j_call: TRBJ1-6; d_call: -; cdr3_nt: TGTGCCAGCAGCGTGGGGAGAAATTCACCCCTCCACTTT; cdr3_aa: CASSVGRNSPLHF
v_call: TRBV12-3/TRBV12-4; clone_size: -; j_call: TRBJ2-2; d_call: TRBD2; cdr3_nt: TGTGCCAGCAGTTTTTCCGCTTCGCCTAGCGGGAGTTCCGGGGAGCTGTTTTTT; cdr3_aa: CASSFSASPSGSSGELFF
v_call: TRBV7-9; clone_size: -; j_call: TRBJ2-1; d_call: -; cdr3_nt: TGTGCCAGCAGCCCTCCAGCGATCTACAATGAGCAGTTCTTC; cdr3_aa: CASSPPAIYNEQFF
v_call: TRBV5-1; clone_size: -; j_call: TRBJ2-1; d_call: -; cdr3_nt: TGCGCCAGCAGCTTGGGTCCCTCAGGCGGGCAGTTCTTC; cdr3_aa: CASSLGPSGGQFF
v_call: TRBV20-1; clone_size: many; j_call: TRBJ2-7; d_call: -; cdr3_nt: TGCAGTGCTGGGTACGGGTCTAACGAGCAGTACTTC; cdr3_aa: CSAGYGSNEQYF
v_call: TRBV5-1; clone_size: few; j_call: TRBJ2-1; d_call: -; cdr3_nt: TGCGCCAGCAGCTTGTACCATGACCGTAATGAGCAGTTCTTC; cdr3_aa: CASSLYHDRNEQFF
v_call: TRBV29-1; clone_size: few; j_call: TRBJ1-2; d_call: -; cdr3_nt: TGCAGCGTTGGACTCGGGGGAACGAATGGCTACACCTTC; cdr3_aa: CSVGLGGTNGYTF
v_call: TRBV6-1; clone_size: -; j_call: TRBJ2-5; d_call: TRBD2; cdr3_nt: TGTGCCAGCACACGGGTAGCGCCCGGGGGGGAGACCCAGTACTTC; cdr3_aa: CASTRVAPGGETQYF
v_call: TRBV20-1; clone_size: -; j_call: TRBJ2-3; d_call: -; cdr3_nt: TGCAGTGCTAGGCCAGGGGCGGGCACAGATACGCAGTATTTT; cdr3_aa: CSARPGAGTDTQYF
v_call: TRBV5-1; clone_size: few; j_call: TRBJ2-2; d_call: -; cdr3_nt: TGCGCCAGCAGCTTAGGTGGGCAGGGGAGCACCGGGGAGCTGTTTTTT; cdr3_aa: CASSLGGQGSTGELFF
v_call: TRBV9; clone_size: -; j_call: TRBJ2-1; d_call: TRBD1; cdr3_nt: TGTGCCAGCAGCGTGGACAGGGCTGAAAGGAATGAGCAGTTCTTC; cdr3_aa: CASSVDRAERNEQFF
v_call: TRBV29-1; clone_size: many; j_call: TRBJ2-7; d_call: -; cdr3_nt: TGCAGCGTTGAAGGTTCCCCGGAACTGAACGCCTACGAGCAGTACTTC; cdr3_aa: CSVEGSPELNAYEQYF
v_call: TRBV11-2; clone_size: -; j_call: TRBJ2-3; d_call: TRBD2; cdr3_nt: TGTGCCAGCAGCTTTCGACTAGCGGGGGGAAACACAGATACGCAGTATTTT; cdr3_aa: CASSFRLAGGNTDTQYF
v_call: TRBV18; clone_size: many; j_call: TRBJ1-5; d_call: -; cdr3_nt: TGTGCCAGCTCACCTGTTGGACGTCGCAATCAGCCCCAGCATTTT; cdr3_aa: CASSPVGRRNQPQHF
v_call: TRBV14; clone_size: -; j_call: TRBJ2-7; d_call: TRBD2; cdr3_nt: TGTGCCAGCAGCCCCCCGGGACTAGCCTTGGGTTCACCCTACGAGCAGTACTTC; cdr3_aa: CASSPPGLALGSPYEQYF
v_call: TRBV20-1; clone_size: few; j_call: TRBJ2-3; d_call: -; cdr3_nt: TGCAGTGCTAGAGATCCCCTCCCAGATACGCAGTATTTT; cdr3_aa: CSARDPLPDTQYF
v_call: TRBV12-3/TRBV12-4; clone_size: few; j_call: TRBJ2-7; d_call: -; cdr3_nt: TGTGCCAGCAGTCAACAACAGGTGGGCGAGCAGTACTTC; cdr3_aa: CASSQQQVGEQYF
v_call: TRBV27; clone_size: few; j_call: TRBJ1-5; d_call: -; cdr3_nt: TGTGCCAGCAGACCCCTTTCCAGGGGCTATAGCAATCAGCCCCAGCATTTT; cdr3_aa: CASRPLSRGYSNQPQHF
v_call: TRBV9; clone_size: many; j_call: TRBJ2-5; d_call: -; cdr3_nt: TGTGCCAGCAGCGTAGGAACCGCGTACCAAGAGACCCAGTACTTC; cdr3_aa: CASSVGTAYQETQYF
v_call: TRBV20-1; clone_size: -; j_call: TRBJ2-7; d_call: -; cdr3_nt: TGCAGTGCTTCCTCCAGGGACTACGAGCAGTACTTC; cdr3_aa: CSASSRDYEQYF
v_call: TRBV10-3; clone_size: -; j_call: TRBJ2-5; d_call: -; cdr3_nt: TGTGCCATCAGTGAGTCACATAGGGGTCAAGAGACCCAGTACTTC; cdr3_aa: CAISESHRGQETQYF
v_call: TRBV7-6; clone_size: few; j_call: TRBJ2-3; d_call: TRBD2; cdr3_nt: TGTGCCAGCAGCTTAGAGTCTCTAGCGGGGGGGACAGATACGCAGTATTTT; cdr3_aa: CASSLESLAGGTDTQYF
v_call: TRBV20-1; clone_size: few; j_call: TRBJ2-3; d_call: TRBD1; cdr3_nt: TGCAGTGAGGGGACAGGGGCAGATACGCAGTATTTT; cdr3_aa: CSEGTGADTQYF
v_call: TRBV7-3; clone_size: few; j_call: TRBJ2-7; d_call: TRBD2; cdr3_nt: TGTGCCAGCAGCTTAATGGGCGGGGGGGCCTACGAGCAGTACTTC; cdr3_aa: CASSLMGGGAYEQYF
v_call: TRBV7-2; clone_size: medium-sized; j_call: TRBJ2-5; d_call: -; cdr3_nt: TGTGCCAGCAGCTTATGGAAGCCCCTCCAAGAGACCCAGTACTTC; cdr3_aa: CASSLWKPLQETQYF
v_call: TRBV18; clone_size: -; j_call: TRBJ2-4; d_call: TRBD2; cdr3_nt: TGTGCCAGCTCACCACCGAGACGGGGGGAAAAAAACATTCAGTACTTC; cdr3_aa: CASSPPRRGEKNIQYF
v_call: TRBV29-1; clone_size: few; j_call: TRBJ2-5; d_call: -; cdr3_nt: TGCAGCGCCGGACAGCTTCAAGAGACCCAGTACTTC; cdr3_aa: CSAGQLQETQYF
v_call: TRBV7-2; clone_size: few; j_call: TRBJ2-1; d_call: -; cdr3_nt: TGTGCCAGCAGCCCTCGGGGCGAGAATGAGCAGTTCTTC; cdr3_aa: CASSPRGENEQFF
v_call: TRBV12-3/TRBV12-4; clone_size: -; j_call: TRBJ2-3; d_call: TRBD2; cdr3_nt: TGTGCCAGCAGGGGAACTAGCGGGGAGACAGATACGCAGTATTTT; cdr3_aa: CASRGTSGETDTQYF
v_call: TRBV28; clone_size: -; j_call: TRBJ1-2; d_call: TRBD1; cdr3_nt: TGTGCCAGCAGTTTTGCGGGACAGGGGGCGGCTGGCTACACCTTC; cdr3_aa: CASSFAGQGAAGYTF
v_call: TRBV5-1; clone_size: many; j_call: TRBJ2-7; d_call: -; cdr3_nt: TGCGCCAGCAGCTTGGAGGTTCGGGACACCTCCTACGAGCAGTACTTC; cdr3_aa: CASSLEVRDTSYEQYF
v_call: TRBV7-8; clone_size: few; j_call: TRBJ1-1; d_call: TRBD1; cdr3_nt: TGTGCCAGCAGCCTAGCGGCCCCGGGACAGGTCGAAGCTTTCTTT; cdr3_aa: CASSLAAPGQVEAFF
v_call: TRBV12-3/TRBV12-4; clone_size: -; j_call: TRBJ1-1; d_call: -; cdr3_nt: TGTGCCAGCAGCCCACCTCAGGGAAACCCTGAAGCTTTCTTT; cdr3_aa: CASSPPQGNPEAFF
v_call: TRBV20-1; clone_size: -; j_call: TRBJ2-4; d_call: -; cdr3_nt: TGCAGTGTCACAGAGAGGGCCGGGGGCGGCAACATTCAGTACTTC; cdr3_aa: CSVTERAGGGNIQYF
v_call: TRBV5-4; clone_size: -; j_call: TRBJ2-2; d_call: -; cdr3_nt: TGTGCCAGCAGCCTGGCTACGGGTTGGAACACCGGGGAGCTGTTTTTT; cdr3_aa: CASSLATGWNTGELFF
v_call: TRBV20-1; clone_size: -; j_call: TRBJ2-7; d_call: -; cdr3_nt: TGCAGTGCTAGAGATTTCAATAAGGGACCACAACCCTACGAGCAGTACTTC; cdr3_aa: CSARDFNKGPQPYEQYF